The text below deals with one T cell receptor (beta chain). Antigen specificity is unknown. The data belong to a study of cytotoxic CD8 clonotypes in ibrutinib-treated CLL. CDR3 length equals 18 residues. The V and J ends lost 0 bases and 1 base, in that order; junction bases with no gene match: 8. The germline CDR1 and CDR2 sequences are LGHNT and FRNRAP. Study outcomes and limitations: Under therapy, public clonotypes either contracted or stayed stable, and they were uncommon.

This table comes from immunoSEQ multiplex PCR, and its TCRdb copy is limited to in-frame clones, with some not included. The sample holds around 250,000 clones, roughly 70% seen once. This receptor was taken from a human donor with chronic lymphocytic leukemia. This rearrangement joins TRBV12-5 to TRBJ2-1, with TRBD2 matching over 8 bases. Material: PBMCs, obtained after 24 months of ibrutinib treatment. CDR3 sequence (DNA): TGTGCTAGTGGTTTGGTACGGGAGGGGACGAGTTCCTACAATGAGCAGTTCTTC. Its translation: CASGLVREGTSSYNEQFF.